Below are 16 T cell receptor beta chains sequenced from a single sample in a study of blood T cell repertoires in COVID-19 (TCRdb year 2020). The method behind the library was the immunoSEQ multiplex PCR assay. TCRdb provides this immuneACCESS table in a form limited to in-frame rearrangements. Some clones are lacking; in checked studies, under half of them reflect an unresolved V gene, and why the rest are absent is not known. Across this sample there are 220,000 or so clones, with more than 80% seen only once. The ten largest clones add up to 3.5% of the sample. The sequenced sample was PBMCs or T cells enriched from blood (not recorded which). These receptors came from a woman between 18 and 29 years old in a cohort exposed to, infected with or recovered from COVID-19 (not recorded which).

This clone was counted a few times. The J gene is TRBJ2-5, the V gene TRBV7-9; D ambiguous. Germline CDR1 and CDR2: SEHNR and FQNEAQ (reference sequence). The CDR3 loop spans 15 amino acids. Trimming left V 4 bases short and J 5 bases short, with 17 bases between. The CDR3 DNA reads TGTGCCAGCAGCTCCACCGCAGAGGCGGCGGAGACCCAGTACTTC. Translated: CASSSTAEAAETQYF. Full variable domain (outside the CDR3, taken from reference TRBV7-9 and TRBJ2-5): DTGVSQNPRHKITKRGQNVTFRCDPISEHNRLYWYRQTLGQGPEFLTYFQNEAQLEKSRLLSDRFSAERPKGSFSTLEIQRTEQGDSAMYLCASSSTAEAAETQYFGPGTRLLVL.

The rearrangement links TRBV12-3 or TRBV12-4 to TRBJ2-7; TRBD2 agrees at 8 bases. This CDR3 has 12 amino acids. With V trimmed by 10 bases and J by 4 bases, 6 bases remained unmatched. CDR3: CATRSGGYEQYF. Written as DNA, the CDR3 is TGTGCCACCCGGAGCGGGGGATACGAGCAGTACTTC.

V and J are TRBV5-1 and TRBJ1-2, with no clear D. The CDR3 runs to 13 residues. Between the trimmed V and J ends, which lost 0 bases and 7 bases, there was a span of 10 bases. Germline V gene lookup returns CDR1 SGHRS and CDR2 YFSETQ. The CDR3 DNA reads TGCGCCAGCAGCTTGGGTCCGGCGGGTGGCTACACCTTC. This encodes CASSLGPAGGYTF.

The chain is built from TRBV5-1 and TRBJ2-2; weak D call: TRBD1 (6 bases). The CDR3 runs to 16 residues. CDR1 is SGHRS, CDR2 YFSETQ, per germline. V was clipped by 0 bases and J by 6 bases, with 15 bases between them. CDR3 sequence: CASSLDARGNAGELFF. The CDR3 nucleotides are TGCGCCAGCAGCTTGGACGCCAGGGGAAACGCCGGGGAGCTGTTTTTT.

A single count supports this clone. The chain uses TRBV24-1 and TRBJ1-2; D is perhaps TRBD1 (5 bases). V was trimmed by 5 bases and J by 5 bases, leaving 11 bases between them. Germline V lookup: CDR1 KGHDR, CDR2 SFDVKD. The CDR3 totals 13 residues. CDR3 in amino acids: CATSGREGYGYTF. CDR3 in DNA: TGTGCCACCAGTGGTCGGGAGGGGTATGGCTACACCTTC.

Of note for this clone: One end of the junction varies from germline; a read error may be responsible. The chain joins TRBV5-8 to TRBJ2-1; D possibly corresponds to TRBD2 (6 bases). Germline lookup yields CDR1 SGHTS and CDR2 YDEGEE. The CDR3 runs 15 residues. In DNA, the CDR3 is TGTGCCAGCAGGTTTAGCCGGGACTCCCACAATGAGCAGTTCTTC. Its protein product is CASRFSRDSHNEQFF. Full variable domain (outside the CDR3, taken from reference TRBV5-8 and TRBJ2-1): EAGVTQSPTHLIKTRGQQATLRCSPISGHTSVYWYQQALGLGLQFLLWYDEGEERNRGNFPPRFSGRQFPNYSSELNVNALELEDSALYLCASRFSRDSHNEQFFGPGTRLTVL.

V and J are TRBV5-1 and TRBJ1-1, with 10 bases lining up with TRBD1. Trimming cost V 3 bases and J 5 bases; bases outside gene matches: 4. CDR3 size: 14 residues. Germline loops: CDR1 SGHRS, CDR2 YFSETQ. DNA of the CDR3: TGCGCCAGCAGCTCAGACAGGGGGCAAACTGAAGCTTTCTTT. Its translation: CASSSDRGQTEAFF.

The chain has TRBV5-1 and TRBJ2-6, with a weak D call TRBD2 (5 bases). V was clipped by 4 bases and J by 0 bases, with 14 bases between them. The CDR3 is 17 residues long. Germline V gene sequence: CDR1 SGHRS, CDR2 YFSETQ. The CDR3 DNA sequence: TGCGCCAGCAGCCCACTAGAGGGCTCCTCTGGGGCCAACGTCCTGACTTTC. It specifies CASSPLEGSSGANVLTF.

The chain uses TRBV6-5 and TRBJ1-1; tentatively, D is TRBD1 (6 bases). Deletions cut 5 bases from V and 4 bases from J, with 14 bases between. The CDR3 loop spans 14 amino acids. Germline assignment: CDR1 MNHEY and CDR2 SVGAGI. The CDR3 is CASSPGGGGTEAFF. In DNA, the CDR3 is TGTGCCAGCAGTCCCGGGGGAGGGGGCACTGAAGCTTTCTTT.

This clone was recorded only once. This chain connects TRBV5-1 to TRBJ2-3; weak D call: TRBD2 (7 bases). Trimming stripped 4 bases from V and 0 bases from J, with 15 bases between. Looked up from germline, CDR1 is SGHRS and CDR2 is YFSETQ. This CDR3 spans 16 amino acids. CDR3 nucleotide sequence: TGCGCCAGCAGCAACACCCGGGGGGCCAGCACAGATACGCAGTATTTT. Amino acids: CASSNTRGASTDTQYF.

The chain is built from TRBV5-1 and TRBJ2-5; 15 nucleotides agree with TRBD2. Per the germline V gene, CDR1 is SGHRS and CDR2 is YFSETQ. The length of the CDR3 is 16 residues. With V trimmed by 4 bases and J by 4 bases, 5 bases remained unmatched. The CDR3 here is CASSRSGLAGGETQYF. CDR3 nucleotides: TGCGCCAGCAGCAGATCGGGACTAGCGGGAGGAGAGACCCAGTACTTC.

The rearrangement uses TRBV2 and TRBJ2-5, with 7 bases that match TRBD1. Losses at the gene ends were 5 bases for V and 5 bases for J; bases not matched to a gene: 5. Germline V gene sequence: CDR1 SNHLY, CDR2 FYNNEI. The CDR3 has 13 amino acids. The CDR3, as DNA: TGTGCCAGCAGTCTGGGACAGTGGGAGACCCAGTACTTC. It yields the protein CASSLGQWETQYF. The whole variable domain, remainder taken from reference TRBV2 and TRBJ2-5, is EPEVTQTPSHQVTQMGQEVILRCVPISNHLYFYWYRQILGQKVEFLVSFYNNEISEKSEIFDDQFSVERPDGSNFTLKIRSTKLEDSAMYFCASSLGQWETQYFGPGTRLLVL.

The genes are TRBV7-8 and TRBJ2-2, with D perhaps TRBD2 (5 bases). There are 16 residues in the CDR3. Per germline, CDR1 SGHVS and CDR2 FQNEAQ. The V gene lost 1 base and the J gene lost 1 base, with 10 bases spanning the gap. CDR3 in amino acids: CASSLVSRGNTGELFF. The CDR3 nucleotides read TGTGCCAGCAGCTTAGTGTCCCGGGGGAACACCGGGGAGCTGTTTTTT.

The CDR3 nucleotides read TGTGCCAGCAGTTACGATGGAGGGAACGATGAGCAGTTCTTC. This sequence encodes CASSYDGGNDEQFF. This sequence joins TRBV6-6 and TRBJ2-1, with D possibly matching TRBD2 (6 bases). The CDR3 is made up of 14 amino acids. The V gene lost 2 bases and the J gene lost 8 bases, with 13 bases spanning the gap. Germline V CDR1 and CDR2: MNHNY, SVGAGI (reference sequence).

The rearrangement links TRBV19 to TRBJ2-7; the D is unclear. The CDR3 has 18 residues. V lost 4 bases to trimming and J lost 1 base, with 23 bases between them. CDR1 and CDR2 from the germline V gene are LNHDA and SQIVND (reference sequence). This CDR3 is CASSRYSSDPDRSYEQYF. In nucleotides, the CDR3 is TGTGCCAGTAGTAGGTACAGCTCAGACCCGGATCGTTCCTACGAGCAGTACTTC.

The gene calls are TRBV14 and TRBJ1-5, with 8 bases identical to TRBD1. With 1 base clipped from V and 7 bases from J, the junction kept 18 bases outside the gene matches. Looked up from germline, CDR1 is SGHDN and CDR2 is FVKESK. CDR3 length equals 19 residues. The CDR3 DNA reads TGTGCCAGCAGCCAAGTATCGCCGATCGCCAGGGGGCTTCGGCAGCCCCAGCATTTT. Translating gives CASSQVSPIARGLRQPQHF.